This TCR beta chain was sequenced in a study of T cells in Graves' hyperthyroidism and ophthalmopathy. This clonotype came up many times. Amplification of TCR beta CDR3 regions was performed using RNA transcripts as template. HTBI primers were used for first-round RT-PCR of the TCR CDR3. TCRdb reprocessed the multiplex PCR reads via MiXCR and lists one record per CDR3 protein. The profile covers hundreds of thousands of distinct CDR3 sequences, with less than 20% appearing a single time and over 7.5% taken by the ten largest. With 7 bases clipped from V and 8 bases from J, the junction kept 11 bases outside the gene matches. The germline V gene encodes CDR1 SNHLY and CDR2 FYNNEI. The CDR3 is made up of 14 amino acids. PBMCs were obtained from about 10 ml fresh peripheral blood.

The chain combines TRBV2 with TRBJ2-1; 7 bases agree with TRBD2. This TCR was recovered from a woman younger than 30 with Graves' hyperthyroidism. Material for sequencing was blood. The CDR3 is CASNREAVDDEQFF. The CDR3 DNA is TGTGCCAGCAATCGGGAGGCGGTCGACGATGAGCAGTTCTTC. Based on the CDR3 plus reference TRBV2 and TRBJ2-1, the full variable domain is EPEVTQTPSHQVTQMGQEVILRCVPISNHLYFYWYRQILGQKVEFLVSFYNNEISEKSEIFDDQFSVERPDGSNFTLKIRSTKLEDSAMYFCASNREAVDDEQFFGPGTRLTVL.